Below, 25 T cell receptor beta chains from the same sample are listed, as sequenced in a study of monozygotic twins with cystic fibrosis. The protocol was immunoSEQ multiplex PCR, while the TCRdb copy is restricted to in-frame clones and leaves out a portion. The data contain just under 20,000 clones, 91% of them singletons. The sequencing input was blood. These receptors were taken from a girl aged 2 to 9 with cystic fibrosis.

V gene TRBV11-2 combines with J gene TRBJ2-7; TRBD2 might be the D (5 bases). Germline V CDR1 and CDR2: SGHAT, FQNNGV. Trimming cost V 1 base and J 4 bases, with 14 bases left between them. The CDR3 runs to 15 residues. CDR3 in amino acids: CASSLGEPPGYEQYF. The CDR3 nucleotides are TGTGCCAGCAGCTTAGGGGAGCCTCCGGGGTACGAGCAGTACTTC.

The chain links TRBV4-2 to TRBJ1-3; TRBD1 agrees at 8 bases. Trimming at V came to 4 bases and at J to 4 bases, leaving 3 bases not matched to a gene. Germline V gives CDR1 LGHNA, CDR2 YNFKEQ. This CDR3 contains 14 residues. The CDR3 spells CASSRWTGGNTIYF. The CDR3 DNA follows: TGTGCCAGCAGCCGTTGGACAGGGGGAAACACCATATATTTT.

CDR3 residues: CASSLGSKTNYGYTF. The CDR3 nucleotides are TGTGCCAGCAGCCTGGGGAGTAAAACTAACTATGGCTACACCTTC. The chain is built from TRBV7-2 and TRBJ1-2, with unresolved D. The CDR3 extends over 15 amino acids. Germline V gene lookup returns CDR1 SGHTA and CDR2 FQGNSA. Trimming took 5 bases from V and 0 from J, leaving 13 bases between them.

The rearrangement links TRBV7-2 to TRBJ2-2, with TRBD1 as a possible D gene (6 bases). The CDR3 covers 14 residues. The germline gives CDR1 SGHTA, CDR2 FQGNSA. V was shortened by 5 bases and J by 6 bases, with 13 bases between the two germline ends. CDR3 bases: TGTGCCAGCAGCGGACAAACAGGGTCCGGGGAGCTGTTTTTT. It encodes CASSGQTGSGELFF. The full variable domain, in which reference TRBV7-2 and TRBJ2-2 provide the parts outside the CDR3, is GAGVSQSPSNKVTEKGKDVELRCDPISGHTALYWYRQSLGQGLEFLIYFQGNSAPDKSGLPSDRFSAERTGGSVSTLTIQRTQQEDSAVYLCASSGQTGSGELFFGEGSRLTVL.

The rearrangement uses TRBV28 and TRBJ2-7; D remains unclear. Germline values: CDR1 MDHEN, CDR2 SYDVKM. Trimming stripped 3 bases from V and 0 bases from J, with 6 bases between. The CDR3 contains 13 residues. In DNA, the CDR3 is TGTGCCAGCAGTTTCGGCTACTCCTACGAGCAGTACTTC. Its protein product is CASSFGYSYEQYF.

The chain recombines TRBV19 with TRBJ1-2, with D perhaps TRBD1 (6 bases). The length of the CDR3 is 16 residues. Trimming took 6 bases from V and 2 from J, leaving 19 bases between them. Looked up from germline, CDR1 is LNHDA and CDR2 is SQIVND (reference sequence). The CDR3 protein is CASSLLGGPTNYGYTF. Here the CDR3 DNA reads TGTGCCAGTAGCCTGCTCGGGGGCCCCACGAACTATGGCTACACCTTC.

A single count supports this clone. CDR3 nucleotide sequence: TGTGCCAGCAGCAAAGGCCCCCTCAGTGAGCAGTACTTC. As protein: CASSKGPLSEQYF. V usage is TRBV7-9 and J usage is TRBJ2-7; D not certain. CDR1 SEHNR and CDR2 FQNEAQ come from the germline V gene (reference sequence). The CDR3 has 13 amino acids. The V and J ends lost 5 bases and 7 bases respectively, with 15 bases between them.

CDR3 in DNA: TGTGCCAGCAGTGAAGCGGGCGGACCCTATGGCTACACCTTC. Protein product: CASSEAGGPYGYTF. V is TRBV6-1 and J is TRBJ1-2; D not certain. V was clipped by 0 bases and J by 4 bases, with 9 bases between them. The CDR3 consists of 14 residues. Germline V gives CDR1 MNHNS, CDR2 SASEGT.

CDR3 in amino acids: CASSLHRGSSYEQYF. The CDR3 nucleotides are TGCGCCAGCAGCCTACACAGGGGGAGCTCCTACGAGCAGTACTTC. This chain links TRBV4-3 with TRBJ2-7, with 8 bases matching TRBD1. This CDR3 comprises 15 residues. The ends lost 4 bases at V and 0 bases at J; junction bases unmatched: 5. CDR1 and CDR2 from the germline V gene are LGHNA and YSLEER.

The chain recombines TRBV28 with TRBJ2-1, with 12 bases fitting TRBD2. CDR3 length: 14 amino acids. J gave up 11 bases and V 7 bases, and 9 bases lay outside the gene matches. Germline values: CDR1 MDHEN, CDR2 SYDVKM. The CDR3 DNA is TGTGCCAGCACCCAGGCTAGCGGGAGGGCCCAGCAGTTCTTC. Amino acid sequence: CASTQASGRAQQFF.

The V and J genes are TRBV25-1 and TRBJ2-1; no clear D. Germline assignment: CDR1 MGHDK and CDR2 SYGVNS. This CDR3 has 10 amino acids. The V end lost 5 bases, the J end lost 6 bases, and 2 bases lay between the germline ends. The CDR3 spells CASSFNEQFF. In nucleotides, the CDR3 is TGTGCCAGCAGTTTCAATGAGCAGTTCTTC.

The chain joins TRBV5-5 to TRBJ1-1; a weak D match, TRBD1 (5 bases). Trimming stripped 4 bases from V and 0 bases from J, with 19 bases between. CDR3 length: 17 residues. The germline CDR1 and CDR2 sequences are SGHKS and YYEKEE (reference sequence). The CDR3 region is CASSVQTYGTLNTEAFF. Written as DNA, the CDR3 is TGTGCCAGCAGCGTACAAACCTACGGGACTTTGAACACTGAAGCTTTCTTT.

The V gene is TRBV25-1, the J gene TRBJ1-1, with D perhaps matching TRBD1 (6 bases). The CDR3 runs to 15 residues. The V gene lost 1 base and the J gene lost 0 bases, with 9 bases spanning the gap. CDR1 is MGHDK and CDR2 is SYGVNS in the germline V gene. Here the CDR3 DNA reads TGTGCCAGCAGTGAATCAGGGGCCATGAACACTGAAGCTTTCTTT. Its translation is CASSESGAMNTEAFF.

J is TRBJ1-1 and V is TRBV7-2; the D gene is possibly TRBD1 (6 bases). The V end lost 2 bases, the J end lost 3 bases, and 10 bases lay between the germline ends. Germline-derived CDR1 and CDR2 are SGHTA and FQGNSA. The CDR3 is 14 residues long. CDR3 sequence reads: CASSLPGQYTEAFF. The CDR3 bases are TGTGCCAGCAGCTTACCCGGACAGTACACTGAAGCTTTCTTT.

The chain carries TRBV5-5 and TRBJ1-2; D perhaps matches TRBD1 (5 bases). With 4 bases removed from V and 8 bases from J, the gap between germline ends came to 21 bases. Looked up from germline, CDR1 is SGHKS and CDR2 is YYEKEE (reference sequence). This CDR3 is 15 amino acids long. CDR3 protein: CASSLGPGPQMGYTF. The CDR3 region has the DNA TGTGCCAGCAGCCTGGGTCCAGGGCCCCAGATGGGCTACACCTTC.

V usage is TRBV10-3 and J usage is TRBJ1-1; D possibly corresponds to TRBD1 (6 bases). This CDR3 spans 12 amino acids. V lost 5 bases to trimming and J lost 4 bases, with 8 bases between them. From germline, CDR1 is ENHRY and CDR2 SYGVKD. The CDR3 loop is CAISTQGTEAFF. CDR3 sequence (DNA): TGTGCCATCAGTACACAGGGCACTGAAGCTTTCTTT.

The chain employs TRBV9 and TRBJ1-1; D may be TRBD1 (6 bases). The germline CDR1 and CDR2 sequences are SGDLS and YYNGEE. CDR3 length: 14 residues. Deletions cut 1 base from V and 4 bases from J, with 11 bases between. This CDR3 reads CASSVRGVGTEAFF. In DNA, the CDR3 is TGTGCCAGCAGCGTAAGGGGGGTAGGCACTGAAGCTTTCTTT.

The rearrangement joins TRBV19 to TRBJ2-7; D perhaps matches TRBD1 (5 bases). V lost 4 bases, J lost 0 bases, and 7 bases lay in between. The CDR3 spans 13 residues. Germline-derived CDR1 and CDR2 are LNHDA and SQIVND (reference sequence). CDR3 region: CASSRQSSYEQYF. Written as DNA, the CDR3 is TGTGCCAGTAGTAGACAGAGCTCCTACGAGCAGTACTTC.

The chain links TRBV10-3 to TRBJ1-5; the D is unclear. The CDR3 has 13 residues. Germline CDR1 reads ENHRY; CDR2 reads SYGVKD. The ends were cut back, 0 bases at V and 4 bases at J, with 4 bases in the middle. Here the CDR3 reads CAISESENQPQHF. Here the CDR3 DNA reads TGTGCCATCAGTGAGTCAGAGAATCAGCCCCAGCATTTT.

The chain employs TRBV6-1 and TRBJ1-1; D is ambiguous. The CDR3 consists of 15 residues. Germline CDR1 and CDR2: MNHNS and SASEGT. Trimming removed 0 bases from V and 5 bases from J, with 13 bases in between. The CDR3 bases are TGTGCCAGCAGTGAAGCTATGACTGGAGTTACTGAAGCTTTCTTT. This translates into CASSEAMTGVTEAFF.

The chain is built from TRBV6-6 and TRBJ2-3, with a tentative D call TRBD1 (6 bases). The V gene's germline CDR1 is MNHNY and CDR2 SVGAGI (reference sequence). Trimming took off 0 bases at V and 7 bases at J, with 14 bases between the two ends. The CDR3 sequence is 15 residues long. The chain's CDR3 is CASSYSGAGTNTQYF. Written as DNA, the CDR3 is TGTGCCAGCAGTTACTCTGGGGCAGGGACAAATACGCAGTATTTT.

The rearrangement joins TRBV10-3 to TRBJ2-1, with D possibly matching TRBD2 (6 bases). The CDR3 runs 14 residues. The V and J ends lost 5 bases and 5 bases respectively, with 13 bases between them. Germline CDR1 is ENHRY and CDR2 is SYGVKD. CDR3 nucleotides: TGTGCCATCAGTTCGACTAGAACAAACAATGAGCAGTTCTTC. Protein: CAISSTRTNNEQFF.

The chain carries TRBV5-6 and TRBJ1-6; D might be TRBD1 (5 bases). The CDR3 is 16 amino acids. Germline CDR1 is SGHDT and CDR2 is YYEEEE. The V end lost 6 bases, the J end lost 0 bases, and 13 bases lay between the germline ends. In DNA, the CDR3 is TGTGCCAGCATCGAGAAGGGGTCCTCCTATAATTCACCCCTCCACTTT. Protein sequence: CASIEKGSSYNSPLHF.

The chain combines TRBV4-2 with TRBJ2-5, with 16 bases lining up with TRBD2. V was pared by 0 bases and J by 5 bases, with 3 bases of the junction left unmatched. In germline, CDR1 is LGHNA, CDR2 YNFKEQ. The CDR3 extends over 17 amino acids. The CDR3 sequence is CASSQDGTSGGAETQYF. CDR3 nucleotide sequence: TGTGCCAGCAGCCAAGATGGGACTAGCGGGGGGGCGGAGACCCAGTACTTC.

The J gene is TRBJ2-5, the V gene TRBV18; D remains ambiguous. The end of the DNA fits TRBJ2-7 better, so the J call may be wrong. The V gene's germline CDR1 is KGHSH and CDR2 LQKENI. This CDR3 has 14 residues. CDR3: CASSTSPGFYEQYF. The CDR3 DNA reads TGTGCCAGCTCAACCAGTCCCGGGTTCTACGAGCAGTACTTC.